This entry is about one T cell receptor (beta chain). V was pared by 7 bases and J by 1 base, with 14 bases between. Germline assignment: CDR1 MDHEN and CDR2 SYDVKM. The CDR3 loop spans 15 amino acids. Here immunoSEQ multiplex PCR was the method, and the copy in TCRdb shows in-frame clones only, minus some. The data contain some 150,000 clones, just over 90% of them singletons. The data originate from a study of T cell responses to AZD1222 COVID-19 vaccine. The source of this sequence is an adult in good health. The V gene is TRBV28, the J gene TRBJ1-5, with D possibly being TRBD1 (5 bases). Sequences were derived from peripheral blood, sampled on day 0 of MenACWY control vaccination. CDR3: CASTPRGASNQPQHF. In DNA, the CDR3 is TGTGCCAGCACCCCAAGAGGGGCGAGCAATCAGCCCCAGCATTTT.